The 23 T cell receptor beta chains below all came from one sample that was sequenced in a study of identical twins' blood T cells. MiXCR, applied by TCRdb to the 5' RACE reads, yields one record per CDR3 protein. The profile covers hundreds of thousands of distinct CDR3 sequences, with over 25% appearing a single time and 5.5% to 7% taken by the ten largest. The sequenced sample consisted of PBMCs. Every receptor here comes from a woman aged 18-49 years in good health.

The chain carries TRBV3-1 and TRBJ1-6; D unresolved. The CDR3 is 13 amino acids. The V and J ends lost 4 bases and 9 bases respectively, with 10 bases between them. Germline V gene lookup returns CDR1 LGHDT and CDR2 YNNKEL (reference sequence). The CDR3 loop is CASSPIEGSPLHF. The DNA for the CDR3 is TGTGCCAGCAGCCCTATCGAGGGTTCACCCCTCCACTTT.

This clonotype was seen repeatedly, ten times or more. This chain connects TRBV19 to TRBJ1-5, with 7 positions matching TRBD1. Germline trimming cut 1 base from V and 0 bases from J; bases unmatched to any gene: 0. The germline gives CDR1 LNHDA, CDR2 SQIVND (reference sequence). This CDR3 region has 15 residues. The DNA of the CDR3 is TGTGCCAGTAGTATAGGACAGGGTAGCAATCAGCCCCAGCATTTT. Translation gives CASSIGQGSNQPQHF.

The chain joins TRBV5-1 to TRBJ1-6; a possible D gene is TRBD1 (5 bases). The germline gives CDR1 SGHRS, CDR2 YFSETQ. CDR3 length: 18 amino acids. V lost 6 bases and J lost 6, with 25 bases in between. This CDR3 reads CASTNTLISQAANSPLHF. The CDR3 coding sequence is TGCGCCAGCACTAATACCTTGATCTCACAGGCGGCTAATTCACCCCTCCACTTT. The variable domain in full, completed from reference TRBV5-1 and TRBJ1-6, reads KAGVTQTPRYLIKTRGQQVTLSCSPISGHRSVSWYQQTPGQGLQFLFEYFSETQRNKGNFPGRFSGRQFSNSRSEMNVSTLELGDSALYLCASTNTLISQAANSPLHFGNGTRLTVT.

This clonotype was observed a few times. The rearrangement joins TRBV6-6 to TRBJ1-5; TRBD1 aligns across 7 bases. The J segment lost 3 bases and the V segment lost 5 bases, leaving 7 bases of the junction unmatched. Germline CDR1 reads MNHNY; CDR2 reads SVGAGI (reference sequence). This CDR3 has 15 amino acids. CDR3 protein: CASSPPGQNNQPQHF. CDR3 nucleotides: TGTGCCAGCAGTCCTCCGGGACAGAACAATCAGCCCCAGCATTTT.

V gene TRBV27 combines with J gene TRBJ1-6, with a tentative D call TRBD1 (6 bases). Trimming shortened V by 7 bases and J by 6 bases, and 10 bases separated the two germline ends. The germline V gene encodes CDR1 MNHEY and CDR2 SMNVEV (reference sequence). There are 13 residues in the CDR3. Here the CDR3 reads CASTDSFNSPLHF. The CDR3 DNA reads TGTGCCAGCACGGACAGTTTTAATTCACCCCTCCACTTT.

This clonotype was seen only a few times. DNA for the CDR3: TGTGCCAGCAGCGTAGATGGACAGGGGGACAACACCATATATTTT. This gives the protein CASSVDGQGDNTIYF. The chain is built from TRBV9 and TRBJ1-3, with 10 nucleotides matching TRBD1. CDR1 is SGDLS, CDR2 YYNGEE, per germline. This CDR3 is 15 amino acids long. The junction had 4 bases not matched to a gene; V was cut back by 0 bases and J by 7 bases. The whole variable domain, filled in from reference TRBV9 and TRBJ1-3, reads DSGVTQTPKHLITATGQRVTLRCSPRSGDLSVYWYQQSLDQGLQFLIQYYNGEERAKGNILERFSAQQFPDLHSELNLSSLELGDSALYFCASSVDGQGDNTIYFGEGSWLTVV.

This chain uses TRBV7-3 with TRBJ2-3; the D is unclear. Germline loops: CDR1 SGHTA, CDR2 FQGTGA. This CDR3 spans 16 amino acids. Trimming took 4 bases from V and 3 from J, leaving 17 bases between them. Here the CDR3 DNA reads TGTGCCAGCAGCTCAAATCACTTAGACTGGACAGATACGCAGTATTTT. Its translation is CASSSNHLDWTDTQYF.

V is TRBV7-9 and J is TRBJ1-5; 8 nucleotides align to TRBD1. The germline V gene encodes CDR1 SEHNR and CDR2 FQNEAQ (reference sequence). Trimming removed 4 bases from V and 4 bases from J; junction bases left unmatched: 6. CDR3 length: 15 amino acids. The CDR3 region has the DNA TGTGCCAGCAGCTCTAACACAGGGGGGAATCAGCCCCAGCATTTT. Translation: CASSSNTGGNQPQHF.

This clonotype was seen a handful of times. This chain joins TRBV11-2 and TRBJ2-1, with TRBD2 matching 10 bases. The CDR3 length is 16 residues. The germline V gene encodes CDR1 SGHAT and CDR2 FQNNGV. The ends lost 5 bases at V and 4 bases at J; junction bases unmatched: 8. DNA for the CDR3: TGTGCCAGCAGCGCGACAAAGCGGGAGGGTTACAATGAGCAGTTCTTC. This gives the protein CASSATKREGYNEQFF.

V gene TRBV6-5 combines with J gene TRBJ1-1; 11 nucleotides match TRBD1. CDR1 is MNHEY, CDR2 SVGAGI, per germline. The CDR3 spans 15 residues. Germline trimming cut 5 bases from V and 5 bases from J; bases unmatched to any gene: 7. CDR3 loop: CASSRTGGLATEAFF. CDR3 sequence (DNA): TGTGCCAGCAGTCGGACAGGGGGCTTAGCAACTGAAGCTTTCTTT.

V and J are TRBV15 and TRBJ1-1; 7 bases are shared with TRBD1. This CDR3 comprises 16 residues. J lost 1 base, V lost 0 bases, and 5 bases had no gene match. Germline-derived CDR1 and CDR2 are LNHNV and YYDKDF (reference sequence). The CDR3 spells CATSRDQTGQNTEAFF. The CDR3 nucleotides read TGTGCCACCAGCAGAGATCAGACAGGGCAGAACACTGAAGCTTTCTTT.

The J gene is TRBJ2-7, the V gene TRBV29-1; D possibly corresponds to TRBD1 (6 bases). Germline CDR1 reads SQVTM; CDR2 reads ANQGSEA. The length of the CDR3 is 12 residues. Trimming shortened V by 4 bases and J by 5 bases, and 12 bases separated the two germline ends. CDR3 coding DNA: TGCAGCGTTGTAGGACAGAGGAACGAGCAGTACTTC. It is translated as CSVVGQRNEQYF.

This sequence joins TRBV5-6 and TRBJ2-7; D is undetermined. The ends were cut back, 0 bases at V and 6 bases at J, with 13 bases in the middle. The CDR3 contains 14 residues. Germline V CDR1 and CDR2: SGHDT, YYEEEE. CDR3 amino acids: CASSLGHGFREQYF. CDR3 coding DNA: TGTGCCAGCAGCTTGGGCCATGGATTTCGCGAGCAGTACTTC. The whole variable domain, filled in from reference TRBV5-6 and TRBJ2-7, reads DAGVTQSPTHLIKTRGQQVTLRCSPKSGHDTVSWYQQALGQGPQFIFQYYEEEERQRGNFPDRFSGHQFPNYSSELNVNALLLGDSALYLCASSLGHGFREQYFGPGTRLTVT.

Ten or more counts support this clonotype. This sequence joins TRBV29-1 and TRBJ2-3; the D is unclear. The germline V gene encodes CDR1 SQVTM and CDR2 ANQGSEA. The CDR3 covers 10 residues. The CDR3 nucleotides read TGCACGACCAACACAGATACGCAGTATTTT. This codes for CTTNTDTQYF.

The chain couples TRBV29-1 to TRBJ1-5; D uncertain. The CDR3 is made up of 13 amino acids. Trimming cost V 4 bases and J 0 bases, with 7 bases left between them. CDR1 SQVTM and CDR2 ANQGSEA come from the germline V gene. CDR3 nucleotides: TGCAGCGTTGCAGAGGATAGCAATCAGCCCCAGCATTTT. Its protein product is CSVAEDSNQPQHF.

Notes on this clonotype: One junction end does not reproduce the germline sequence, and a read error may be involved. This sequence joins TRBV29-1 and TRBJ1-3, with no clear D. Germline CDR1 is SQVTM and CDR2 is ANQGSEA. The CDR3 runs 12 residues. The CDR3 sequence is CGVEAGGNTIYF. The CDR3, as DNA: TGCGGCGTTGAGGCAGGAGGAAACACCATATATTTT.

Concerning this clonotype itself: At one end the junction does not follow the germline gene, possibly because of a read error. The chain employs TRBV5-4 and TRBJ2-1; TRBD2 aligns across 13 bases. Looked up from germline, CDR1 is SGHNT and CDR2 is YYREEE (reference sequence). This CDR3 spans 16 amino acids. The DNA for the CDR3 is TGTGCCAGCAGCCAGGGACTAGCGGGGTACTACAATGAACAGTTCTTC. This encodes CASSQGLAGYYNEQFF.

This clonotype has only a few counts. V usage is TRBV28 and J usage is TRBJ1-4, with D unclear. V lost 6 bases and J lost 5, with 4 bases in between. CDR1 and CDR2 (germline): MDHEN, SYDVKM. CDR3 length: 11 amino acids. The CDR3 DNA follows: TGTGCCAGCAGACTAAATGAAAAACTGTTTTTT. Residues: CASRLNEKLFF.

This clonotype was observed a few times. This chain joins TRBV6-6 and TRBJ2-3; D may be TRBD1 (5 bases). V shed 2 bases and J shed 2 bases, with 11 bases lying between them. The CDR3 contains 15 residues. The V gene's germline CDR1 is MNHNY and CDR2 SVGAGI (reference sequence). CDR3 coding DNA: TGTGCCAGCAGTTACAATGAACAGGTCACAGATACGCAGTATTTT. Residues: CASSYNEQVTDTQYF.

Only a few counts were recorded for this clonotype. V is TRBV6-5 and J is TRBJ1-1, with 7 bases lining up with TRBD1. The V gene's germline CDR1 is MNHEY and CDR2 SVGAGI. V trimming: 2 bases; J trimming: 11 bases; junction bases outside the gene matches: 11. The CDR3 length is 14 residues. CDR3 in DNA: TGTGCCAGCAGTTACGGGAGACAGGGTAGGGTTGCTTTCTTT. As protein: CASSYGRQGRVAFF.

This clonotype was seen more than once but under ten times. The chain carries TRBV5-1 and TRBJ2-2, with 10 bases matching TRBD2. With 1 base clipped from V and 11 bases from J, the junction kept 11 bases outside the gene matches. From germline, CDR1 is SGHRS and CDR2 YFSETQ. The CDR3 extends over 16 amino acids. In DNA form, the CDR3 reads TGCGCCAGCAGCTTGTTGCCTAGCGGGAGAACAGGAGAGCTGTTTTTT. Encoded protein: CASSLLPSGRTGELFF. Drawing the rest from reference TRBV5-1 and TRBJ2-2, the complete variable domain is KAGVTQTPRYLIKTRGQQVTLSCSPISGHRSVSWYQQTPGQGLQFLFEYFSETQRNKGNFPGRFSGRQFSNSRSEMNVSTLELGDSALYLCASSLLPSGRTGELFFGEGSRLTVL.

This clonotype was seen ten or more times. The chain combines TRBV4-2 with TRBJ2-3; TRBD2 matches 12 bases. Germline trimming cut 6 bases from V and 2 bases from J; bases unmatched to any gene: 3. The CDR3 loop spans 15 amino acids. Per germline, CDR1 LGHNA and CDR2 YNFKEQ. The CDR3: CASSPSGGATDTQYF. The CDR3 region has the DNA TGTGCCAGCAGTCCTAGCGGGGGGGCCACAGATACGCAGTATTTT.

V usage is TRBV20-1 and J usage is TRBJ1-5; no clear D gene. The ends were cut back, 2 bases at V and 0 bases at J, with 11 bases in the middle. This CDR3 is built from 15 residues. Germline values: CDR1 DFQATT, CDR2 SNEGSKA (reference sequence). Here the CDR3 reads CSARSVDASNQPQHF. As DNA, the CDR3 is TGCAGTGCTAGATCGGTAGACGCTAGCAATCAGCCCCAGCATTTT.